This passage covers 10 T cell receptor beta chains from one sample sequenced in a study of CD8+CD57+ T cells in acquired aplastic anemia. Genomic DNA was employed as the template in profiling TCR beta VDJ and CDR3. TCRdb reprocessed the reads via MiXCR and lists one record per CDR3 protein. The sample includes tens of thousands of distinct CDR3 sequences, about 70% of them seen just once. The sequenced patients had an expansion of CD8+CD57+ cells seen by flow cytometry. The sample taken for sequencing was sorted CD4+, CD8+, or CD8+CD57+ T cells (not recorded which) from PBMCs. The receptors originated from a human donor with aplastic anemia.

The rearrangement uses TRBV24-1 and TRBJ2-2, with 11 positions matching TRBD1. The CDR3 runs to 13 residues. Germline CDR1 and CDR2: KGHDR and SFDVKD. V shed 7 bases, J shed 6 bases, and the junction held 0 bases outside the gene matches. The CDR3 bases are TGTGCCACCAGGGGACAGGGGGCCGGGGAGCTGTTTTTT. Its protein is CATRGQGAGELFF.

This clonotype was recorded once. The V gene is TRBV7-2, the J gene TRBJ2-1; D uncertain. Per the germline V gene, CDR1 is SGHTA and CDR2 is FQGNSA. The CDR3 is 12 residues long. The germline V and J ends were trimmed by 4 bases and 9 bases, with 10 bases remaining between them. The DNA for the CDR3 is TGTGCCAGCAGCTCCCGTAGTGGTGAGCAGTTCTTC. Translating gives CASSSRSGEQFF.

The chain carries TRBV7-6 and TRBJ2-1, with D possibly being TRBD1 or TRBD2 (5 bases each). The CDR3 has 13 residues. Trimming removed 5 bases at V and 3 bases at J, with 8 bases between. Germline V CDR1 and CDR2: SGHVS, FNYEAQ. CDR3 sequence reads: CASSRDGYNEQFF. The CDR3 DNA reads as TGTGCCAGCAGCCGGGACGGCTACAATGAGCAGTTCTTC.

This clonotype was recorded a few times. The V call is TRBV29-1, the J call TRBJ2-7, with D perhaps matching TRBD1 (6 bases). The CDR3 has 15 residues. Trimming left V 1 base short and J 3 bases short, with 16 bases between. Germline CDR1 reads SQVTM; CDR2 reads ANQGSEA. The CDR3 reads CSVEVGEDRLYEQYF. DNA for the CDR3: TGCAGCGTTGAAGTCGGCGAGGACAGACTCTACGAGCAGTACTTC.

The chain couples TRBV11-2 to TRBJ2-3, with 8 nucleotides matching TRBD1. The CDR3 is 16 residues long. V lost 5 bases to trimming and J lost 3 bases; unmatched junction nucleotides: 10. Per the germline V gene, CDR1 is SGHAT and CDR2 is FQNNGV. The CDR3 loop reads CASSGGQGTRTDTQYF. The CDR3 DNA is TGTGCCAGCAGCGGAGGACAGGGCACGAGAACAGATACGCAGTATTTT.

This sequence joins TRBV15 and TRBJ2-3, with TRBD2 identical over 8 bases. Germline CDR1 and CDR2: LNHNV and YYDKDF (reference sequence). The length of the CDR3 is 13 residues. After removal of 3 bases from V and 13 bases from J, the junction contained 9 bases not matched to a gene. This CDR3 reads CATSRSSGSDEYF. In nucleotides, the CDR3 is TGTGCCACCAGCAGGTCAAGCGGGAGCGACGAGTATTTT.

In its sample, this clonotype was seen a few times. This sequence joins TRBV24-1 and TRBJ2-6; D remains ambiguous. Per the germline V gene, CDR1 is KGHDR and CDR2 is SFDVKD. The germline V and J ends were trimmed by 9 bases and 1 base, with 6 bases remaining between them. CDR3 size: 13 residues. The CDR3 DNA is TGTGCCACCCAGGATTCTGGGGCCAACGTCCTGACTTTC. Translating gives CATQDSGANVLTF.

The rearrangement uses TRBV19 and TRBJ1-1; the D gene is possibly TRBD1 (5 bases). V was cut by 3 bases and J by 4 bases, with 12 bases left in between. In germline, CDR1 is LNHDA, CDR2 SQIVND (reference sequence). The CDR3 extends over 14 amino acids. The CDR3 coding sequence is TGTGCCAGTAGTATTGGGGCTGTCGTCACTGAAGCTTTCTTT. Protein: CASSIGAVVTEAFF.

V is TRBV9 and J is TRBJ2-2; unclear D gene. V shed 0 bases and J shed 6 bases, with 3 bases lying between them. Germline V CDR1 and CDR2: SGDLS, YYNGEE. CDR3 length: 12 residues. For the CDR3, the DNA is TGTGCCAGCAGCGTAGAGGCCGGGGAGCTGTTTTTT. This encodes CASSVEAGELFF.

The CDR3 nucleotides read TGTGCCATCAGTGAGTCGAGGGGACGCGAGCCCCAGCATTTT. This translates into CAISESRGREPQHF. The rearrangement links TRBV10-3 to TRBJ1-5, with D perhaps TRBD1 (5 bases). CDR1 and CDR2 (germline): ENHRY, SYGVKD. CDR3 length: 14 residues. V was cut by 0 bases and J by 8 bases, with 11 bases left in between.